This TCR beta chain comes out of a study of cytomegalovirus exposure and HLA in healthy donors. General observations from the study: A subsequent analysis found that TCR clusters from the first cohort also tended to co-occur in the approximately 120 validation repertoires, with around 94% of cluster scores above 0. The classifier reportedly diagnosed cytomegalovirus status with high specificity and sensitivity. In vitro testing confirmed a few CMV-associated chains as specific for CMV antigens.

Assay: immunoSEQ multiplex PCR; the TCRdb copy retains only in-frame clones and omits some. The sample contains 100,000 or so clones, over 75% of which appear only once. The donors belonged to the approximately 120-subject validation cohort, separate from the approximately 670-subject first cohort. This clone was seen more than once but under ten times. Antigen unknown. The sequenced sample was PBMCs. This clonotype was obtained from a man aged 18-30 years in good health and CMV-seropositive.

CDR3 loop: CASSQSLSGTAYEQYF. The CDR3 DNA follows: TGTGCCAGCAGCCAATCCTTAAGCGGGACCGCCTACGAGCAGTACTTC. The chain recombines TRBV4-2 with TRBJ2-7; 7 bases fit TRBD2. V was pared by 2 bases and J by 2 bases, with 9 bases of the junction left unmatched. Germline assignment: CDR1 LGHNA and CDR2 YNFKEQ. The length of the CDR3 is 16 residues.